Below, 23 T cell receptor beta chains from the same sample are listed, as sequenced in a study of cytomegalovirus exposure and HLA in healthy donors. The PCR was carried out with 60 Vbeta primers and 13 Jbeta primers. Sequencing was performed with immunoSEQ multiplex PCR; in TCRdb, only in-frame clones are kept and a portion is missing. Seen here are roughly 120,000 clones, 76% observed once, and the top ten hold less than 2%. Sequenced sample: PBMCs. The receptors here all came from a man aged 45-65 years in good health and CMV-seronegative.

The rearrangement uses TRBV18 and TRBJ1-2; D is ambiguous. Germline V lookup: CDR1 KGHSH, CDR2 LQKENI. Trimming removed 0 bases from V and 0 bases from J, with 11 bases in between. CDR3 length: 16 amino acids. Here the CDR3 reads CASSPPAGGANYGYTF. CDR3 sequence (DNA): TGTGCCAGCTCACCACCGGCCGGCGGAGCTAACTATGGCTACACCTTC.

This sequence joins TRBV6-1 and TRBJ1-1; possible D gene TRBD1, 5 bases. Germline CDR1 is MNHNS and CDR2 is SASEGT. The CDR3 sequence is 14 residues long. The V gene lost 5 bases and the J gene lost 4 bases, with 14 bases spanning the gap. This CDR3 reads CASSLRQGPTEAFF. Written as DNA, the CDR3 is TGTGCCAGCAGTCTTCGGCAGGGCCCCACTGAAGCTTTCTTT.

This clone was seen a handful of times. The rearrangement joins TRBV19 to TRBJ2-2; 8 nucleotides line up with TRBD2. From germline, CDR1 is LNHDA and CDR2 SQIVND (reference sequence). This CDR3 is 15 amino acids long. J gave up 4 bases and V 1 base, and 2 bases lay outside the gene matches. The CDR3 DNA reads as TGTGCCAGTAGTATAGTTGCGGGAGGCACCGGGGAGCTGTTTTTT. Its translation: CASSIVAGGTGELFF.

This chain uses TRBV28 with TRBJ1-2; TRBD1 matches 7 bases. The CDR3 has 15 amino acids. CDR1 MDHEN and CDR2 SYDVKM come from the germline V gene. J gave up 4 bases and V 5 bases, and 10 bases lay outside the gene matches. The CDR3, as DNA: TGTGCCAGCAGTCCACCGGACAGGAGCAGCTATGGCTACACCTTC. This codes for CASSPPDRSSYGYTF.

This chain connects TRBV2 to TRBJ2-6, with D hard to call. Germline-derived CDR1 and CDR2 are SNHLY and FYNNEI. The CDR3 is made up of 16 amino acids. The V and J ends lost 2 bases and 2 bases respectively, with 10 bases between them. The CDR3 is CASSEISLAGANVLTF. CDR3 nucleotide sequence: TGTGCCAGCAGTGAAATCAGTCTCGCTGGGGCCAACGTCCTGACTTTC.

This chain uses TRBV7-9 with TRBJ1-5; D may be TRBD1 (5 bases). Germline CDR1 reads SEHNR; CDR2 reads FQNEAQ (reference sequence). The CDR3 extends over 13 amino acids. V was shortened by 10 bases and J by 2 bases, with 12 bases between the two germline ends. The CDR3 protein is CATGGLGNQPQHF. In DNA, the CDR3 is TGTGCCACGGGGGGGTTGGGCAATCAGCCCCAGCATTTT.

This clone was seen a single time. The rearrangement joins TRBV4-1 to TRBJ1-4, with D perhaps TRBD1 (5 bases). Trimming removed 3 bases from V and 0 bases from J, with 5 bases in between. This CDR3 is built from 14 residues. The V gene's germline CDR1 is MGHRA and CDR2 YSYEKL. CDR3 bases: TGCGCCAGCAGCCAGACAGCAACTAATGAAAAACTGTTTTTT. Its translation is CASSQTATNEKLFF.

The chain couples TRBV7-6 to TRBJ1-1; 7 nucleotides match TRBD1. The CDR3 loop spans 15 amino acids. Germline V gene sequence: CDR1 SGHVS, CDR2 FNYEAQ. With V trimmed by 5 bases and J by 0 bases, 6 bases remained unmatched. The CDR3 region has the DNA TGTGCCAGCAGCCTCATGACAGGGCTGAACACTGAAGCTTTCTTT. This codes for CASSLMTGLNTEAFF.

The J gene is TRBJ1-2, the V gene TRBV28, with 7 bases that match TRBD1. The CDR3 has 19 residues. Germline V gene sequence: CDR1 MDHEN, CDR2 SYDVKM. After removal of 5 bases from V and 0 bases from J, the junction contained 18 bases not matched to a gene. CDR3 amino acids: CASSPPSPATGFANYGYTF. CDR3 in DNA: TGTGCCAGCAGTCCCCCCTCCCCTGCGACAGGGTTCGCTAACTATGGCTACACCTTC.

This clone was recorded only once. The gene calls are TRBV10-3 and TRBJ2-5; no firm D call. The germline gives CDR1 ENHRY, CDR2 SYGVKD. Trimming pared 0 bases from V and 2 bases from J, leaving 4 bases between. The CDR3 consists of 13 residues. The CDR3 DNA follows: TGTGCCATCAGTGAGTCAGAGCAAGAGACCCAGTACTTC. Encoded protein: CAISESEQETQYF.

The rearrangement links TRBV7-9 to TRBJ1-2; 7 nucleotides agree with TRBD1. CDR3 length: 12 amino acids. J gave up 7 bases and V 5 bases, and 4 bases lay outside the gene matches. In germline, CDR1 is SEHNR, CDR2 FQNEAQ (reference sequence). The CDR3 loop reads CASSKDRIGYTF. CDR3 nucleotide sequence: TGTGCCAGCAGCAAGGACAGGATTGGCTACACCTTC.

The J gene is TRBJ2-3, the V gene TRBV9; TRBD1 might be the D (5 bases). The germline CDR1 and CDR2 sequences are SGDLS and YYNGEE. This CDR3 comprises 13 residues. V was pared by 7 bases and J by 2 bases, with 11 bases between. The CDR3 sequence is CASGRDHTDTQYF. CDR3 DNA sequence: TGTGCCAGCGGCAGGGATCACACAGATACGCAGTATTTT.

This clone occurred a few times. In DNA, the CDR3 is TGTGCCAGCAGCTCGGCGGGCTCCTACGAGCAGTACGTC. Its protein is CASSSAGSYEQYV. This chain connects TRBV7-2 to TRBJ2-7, with D tentatively TRBD2 (5 bases). The CDR3 is made up of 13 amino acids. V shed 4 bases and J shed 0 bases, with 7 bases lying between them. Germline CDR1 and CDR2: SGHTA and FQGNSA.

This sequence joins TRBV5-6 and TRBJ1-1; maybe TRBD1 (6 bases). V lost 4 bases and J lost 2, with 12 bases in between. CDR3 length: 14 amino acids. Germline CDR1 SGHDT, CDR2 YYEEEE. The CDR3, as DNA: TGTGCCAGCAGCCCCGGACAGATTAACACTGAAGCTTTCTTT. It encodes CASSPGQINTEAFF.

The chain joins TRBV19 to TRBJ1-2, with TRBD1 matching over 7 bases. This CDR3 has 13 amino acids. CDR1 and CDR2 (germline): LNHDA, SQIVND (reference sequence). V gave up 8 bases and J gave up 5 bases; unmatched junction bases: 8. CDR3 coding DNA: TGTGCCAGTTCCTCCGGGACAGCTTATGGCTACACCTTC. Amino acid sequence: CASSSGTAYGYTF.

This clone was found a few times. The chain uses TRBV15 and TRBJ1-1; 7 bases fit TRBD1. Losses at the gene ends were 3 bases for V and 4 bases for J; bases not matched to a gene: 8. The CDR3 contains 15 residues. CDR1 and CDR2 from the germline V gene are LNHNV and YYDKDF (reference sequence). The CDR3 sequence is CATSSTIDRVTEAFF. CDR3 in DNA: TGTGCCACCAGCAGCACCATAGACAGGGTCACTGAAGCTTTCTTT.

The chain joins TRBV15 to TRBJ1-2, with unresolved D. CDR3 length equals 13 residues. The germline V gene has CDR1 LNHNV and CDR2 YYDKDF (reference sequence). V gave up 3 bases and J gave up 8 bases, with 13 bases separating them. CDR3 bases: TGTGCCACCAGCAGCGATCGCAGAGGCGGCTACACCTTC. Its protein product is CATSSDRRGGYTF. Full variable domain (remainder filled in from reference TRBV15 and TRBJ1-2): DAMVIQNPRYQVTQFGKPVTLSCSQTLNHNVMYWYQQKSSQAPKLLFHYYDKDFNNEADTPDNFQSRRPNTSFCFLDIRSPGLGDTAMYLCATSSDRRGGYTFGSGTRLTVV.

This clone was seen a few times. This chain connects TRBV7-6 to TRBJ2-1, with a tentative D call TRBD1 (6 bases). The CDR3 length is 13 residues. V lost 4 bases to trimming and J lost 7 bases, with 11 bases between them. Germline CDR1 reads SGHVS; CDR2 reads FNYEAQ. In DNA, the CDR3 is TGTGCCAGCAGCTCGGGACAATTTAATGAGCAGTTCTTC. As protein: CASSSGQFNEQFF.

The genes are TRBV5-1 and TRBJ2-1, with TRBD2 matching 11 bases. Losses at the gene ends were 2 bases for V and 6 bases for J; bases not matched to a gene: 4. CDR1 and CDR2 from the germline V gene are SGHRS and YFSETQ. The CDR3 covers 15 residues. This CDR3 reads CASSFVTSGGNEQFF. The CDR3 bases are TGCGCCAGCAGCTTTGTCACTAGCGGGGGCAATGAGCAGTTCTTC. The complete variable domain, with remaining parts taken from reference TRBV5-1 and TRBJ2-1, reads KAGVTQTPRYLIKTRGQQVTLSCSPISGHRSVSWYQQTPGQGLQFLFEYFSETQRNKGNFPGRFSGRQFSNSRSEMNVSTLELGDSALYLCASSFVTSGGNEQFFGPGTRLTVL.

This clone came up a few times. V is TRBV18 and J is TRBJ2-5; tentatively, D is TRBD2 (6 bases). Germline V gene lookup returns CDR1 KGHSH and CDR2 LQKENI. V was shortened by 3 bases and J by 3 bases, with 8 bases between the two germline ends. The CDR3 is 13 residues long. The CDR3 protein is CASSPSGEETQYF. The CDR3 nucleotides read TGTGCCAGCTCACCTTCGGGGGAAGAGACCCAGTACTTC.

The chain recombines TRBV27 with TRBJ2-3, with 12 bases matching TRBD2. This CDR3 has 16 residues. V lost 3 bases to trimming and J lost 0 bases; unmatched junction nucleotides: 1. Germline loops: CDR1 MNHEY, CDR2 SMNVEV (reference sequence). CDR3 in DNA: TGTGCCAGCAGTTTCCTAGCGGGGGGGAGCACAGATACGCAGTATTTT. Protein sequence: CASSFLAGGSTDTQYF.

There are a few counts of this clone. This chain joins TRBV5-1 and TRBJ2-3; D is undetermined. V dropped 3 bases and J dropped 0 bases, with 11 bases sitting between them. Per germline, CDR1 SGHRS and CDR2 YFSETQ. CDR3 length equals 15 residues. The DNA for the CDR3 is TGCGCCAGCAGCTCGGGTTTAACCAGCACAGATACGCAGTATTTT. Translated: CASSSGLTSTDTQYF. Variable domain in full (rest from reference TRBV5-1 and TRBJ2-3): KAGVTQTPRYLIKTRGQQVTLSCSPISGHRSVSWYQQTPGQGLQFLFEYFSETQRNKGNFPGRFSGRQFSNSRSEMNVSTLELGDSALYLCASSSGLTSTDTQYFGPGTRLTVL.

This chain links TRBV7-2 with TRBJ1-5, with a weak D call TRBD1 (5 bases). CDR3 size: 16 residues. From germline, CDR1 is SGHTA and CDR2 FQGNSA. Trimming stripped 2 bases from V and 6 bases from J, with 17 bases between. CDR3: CASSLNDAGIGQPQHF. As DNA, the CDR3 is TGTGCCAGCAGCTTAAACGACGCAGGGATAGGTCAGCCCCAGCATTTT.